This T cell receptor beta chain was recorded in a study of T-cell reconstitution after alpha-beta-depleted transplantation in children. Notes on the study in general: Roughly two months post-transplant, alpha-beta T cells reportedly originated from several hundred graft clones that had expanded. Recipient T cells and thymic progenitors that survived were the source of the high TCRbeta diversity seen at day 60 in some patients. The authors attributed T-cell counts and diversity one year after transplant mostly to newly produced T cells.

TCRbeta library construction was performed incorporating unique molecular identifiers. MiXCR was run by TCRdb on the PCR reads, yielding one entry per CDR3 protein. The table shows fewer than 400,000 distinct CDR3 sequences, with roughly 21% occurring only once. This CDR3 is built from 13 residues. Deletions cut 5 bases from V and 2 bases from J, with 9 bases between. Germline V CDR1 and CDR2: MNHNS, SASEGT. This clonotype was seen a handful of times. The antigen is unknown. The starting material was PBMCs, mostly from graft donor cells, obtained 180 days after TCRalphabeta/CD19-depleted stem cell transplant. The gene calls are TRBV6-1 and TRBJ1-2; the D gene is possibly TRBD1 (5 bases). This sequence was found in a male patient aged 10-17 years who had a stem cell transplant for acute lymphoblastic leukemia, so the T cells may come from the graft donor. Here the CDR3 reads CASSPGRNYGYTF. CDR3 nucleotides: TGTGCCAGCAGTCCGGGACGGAACTATGGCTACACCTTC.